This entry features one TCR beta chain sequence. Its antigen is unidentified. This CDR3 region has 16 residues. Looked up from germline, CDR1 is SGHAT and CDR2 is FQNNGV. V dropped 5 bases and J dropped 5; count of bases not matched to a gene: 14. This record comes from a study of graft-versus-host responses after intestinal transplantation. About the study: Those transplanted obtained multivisceral, liver-intestinal, or isolated intestinal grafts. The study gave all recipients anti-thymocyte globulin induction, then tacrolimus and steroids for about 3 years.

Produced via immunoSEQ multiplex PCR; TCRdb's table is partial and in-frame only. The sample has approximately 78,000 clones; about nine tenths are singletons. Findings and caveats of the study: Some patients had graft-donor T cell macrochimerism. In their allografts, the ratios of graft-versus-host to host-versus-graft T cell clones were high. There were GvH clones found in recipient marrow, and some of them appeared first in ileum or blood.

J is TRBJ2-7 and V is TRBV11-2; 8 bases fit TRBD2. The source material was unstimulated CD8+ T cells sorted from spleen or lymph node cells, sampled before transplant. This clonotype was sampled from a human donor who was the organ donor for an intestinal transplant. CDR3 sequence: CASSALSGTSVNEQYF. CDR3 bases: TGTGCCAGCAGCGCACTCTCCGGGACTAGTGTCAACGAGCAGTACTTC.